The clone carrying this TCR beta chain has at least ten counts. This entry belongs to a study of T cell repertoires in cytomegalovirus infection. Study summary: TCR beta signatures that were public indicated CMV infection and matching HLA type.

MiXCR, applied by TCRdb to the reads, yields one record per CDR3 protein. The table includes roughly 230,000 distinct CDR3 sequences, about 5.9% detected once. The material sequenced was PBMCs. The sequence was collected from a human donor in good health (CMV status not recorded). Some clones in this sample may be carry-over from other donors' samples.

CDR3 sequence reads: CASSLGIAEAFF. DNA of the CDR3: TGTGCCAGCAGCTTGGGCATCGCTGAAGCTTTCTTT. The V and J genes are TRBV11-2 and TRBJ1-1; D is uncertain. Germline CDR1 reads SGHAT; CDR2 reads FQNNGV. Trimming pared 3 bases from V and 6 bases from J, leaving 8 bases between. CDR3 length equals 12 residues.